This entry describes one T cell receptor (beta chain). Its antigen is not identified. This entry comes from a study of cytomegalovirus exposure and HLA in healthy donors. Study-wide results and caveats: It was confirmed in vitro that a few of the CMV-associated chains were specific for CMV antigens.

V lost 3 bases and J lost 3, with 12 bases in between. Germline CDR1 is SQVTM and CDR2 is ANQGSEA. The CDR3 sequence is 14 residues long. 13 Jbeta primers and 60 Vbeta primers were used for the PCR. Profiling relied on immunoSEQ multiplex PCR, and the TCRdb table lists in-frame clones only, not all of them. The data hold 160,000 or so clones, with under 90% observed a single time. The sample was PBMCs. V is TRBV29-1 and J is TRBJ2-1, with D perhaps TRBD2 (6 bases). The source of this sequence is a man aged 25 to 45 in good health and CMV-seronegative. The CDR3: CSVDDGGDYNEQFF. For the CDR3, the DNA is TGCAGCGTTGATGATGGCGGGGACTACAATGAGCAGTTCTTC.